These 3 T cell receptor beta chains were sequenced from one sample in a study of identical twins. TCRdb reprocessed the 5' RACE reads with MiXCR, giving one entry per CDR3 protein. The sample holds approximately 410,000 distinct CDR3 sequences, about 18% seen once. Sequenced input: naive T cells sorted from blood. These receptors were taken from a man over 45 in good health.

This chain connects TRBV27 to TRBJ1-2; D gene uncertain. Germline CDR1 is MNHEY and CDR2 is SMNVEV (reference sequence). There are 15 residues in the CDR3. V lost 4 bases and J 8 bases, leaving 20 bases between the germline ends. The CDR3: CASSSSRPTVEGYTF. The CDR3 DNA sequence: TGTGCCAGCAGTTCTTCTCGGCCCACGGTGGAGGGCTACACCTTC.

In its sample, this clonotype was seen many times. This rearrangement joins TRBV29-1 to TRBJ1-2; the D gene is possibly TRBD1 (5 bases). The V end was cut by 5 bases, the J end by 3 bases, with 16 bases between. The germline CDR1 and CDR2 sequences are SQVTM and ANQGSEA. CDR3 length: 14 residues. For the CDR3, the DNA is TGCAGCGTTAATGTTGGGGCCCTTTACTATGGCTACACCTTC. Amino acids: CSVNVGALYYGYTF.

This chain joins TRBV19 and TRBJ2-6; D is ambiguous. The germline V gene encodes CDR1 LNHDA and CDR2 SQIVND (reference sequence). This CDR3 contains 15 residues. The V and J ends lost 2 bases and 1 base respectively, with 6 bases between them. CDR3 nucleotides: TGTGCCAGTAGTATAATTGGGTCTGGGGCCAACGTCCTGACTTTC. Protein product: CASSIIGSGANVLTF.